The T cell receptor (beta chain) under discussion was sequenced for a study of blood T cell repertoires in COVID-19 (TCRdb year 2020). In terms of the full investigation: Samples covering the acute and convalescent phases of COVID-19 were provided by collaborators in the United States, Italy and Spain. The prospective study material was composed of cDNA or gDNA derived from T cells, B-cell-depleted T cells, or PBMCs. The dataset comprised deeply sampled blood TCRbeta repertoires from subjects exposed to, actively infected with, or recovered from COVID-19. The repertoires were released in a freely available public database meant as a resource for research on the immune response to SARS-CoV-2. The samples were drawn from the first 160 participants of the ongoing ImmuneRACE study and from 1,254 subjects provided by 6 global collaborators. Sample metadata almost always included a de-identified subject ID, COVID-19 status, age in years and sex. Where available, HLA class I and class II types were taken from metadata supplied by the sample provider and were not determined by assay-based typing. Study-wide findings and limitations: Clinical and demographic metadata were provided uncurated, with the amount varying by source and participant.

The CDR3 runs 13 residues from the cysteine to the phenylalanine. CDR3 DNA only is kept here, 39 bases in frame from base 1. At the junction V is shortened by 6 bases and J by 8 bases; bases outside the gene matches: 6. As encoded in the germline V gene, CDR1 is SGHTA while CDR2 is FQGNSA. Enrolling through a virtual design, the prospective study's participants ranged in age from roughly 18 to 90 years and lived across 20 to 30 United States geographic areas. To assign participants to cohorts, the prospective study relied on clinical history that participants themselves reported in a screening survey and a study questionnaire. A participant counted as exposed if, within 2 weeks of entering the study, that participant had been in contact with someone who had a PCR-confirmed or clinician-diagnosed COVID-19 case. In the prospective study, whole blood, serum and a nasopharyngeal or oropharyngeal swab were collected from each participant by mobile phlebotomists. Additional blood draws and questionnaires over a roughly two-month period could optionally be provided by prospective study participants. Blood samples from the prospective study were shipped frozen or at room temperature prior to DNA extraction.

To note about this clone: This clone's antigen is unknown. No qualities accompany the bases; no much larger clone lies one base away.

The immunoSEQ Assay, a bias-controlled multiplex PCR, was used to amplify TCRbeta CDR3 regions from genomic DNA. Turning to the authors' computational methods: Nucleated cell counts per sample were estimated from amplification of reference gene primers within the assay. To quantify the absolute abundance of each unique TCRbeta CDR3 rearrangement, sequence reads were collapsed and filtered. For each sample, productive Simpson clonality was calculated by taking the square root of Simpson's diversity index across productive rearrangements. TCRdb stores this immuneACCESS table with in-frame sequences only. Part of the clones is absent; in the studies checked, under half of the shortfall reflects unresolved V genes, and no reason is known for the rest. The DNA was the basis for D and trimming; V, J and clone size are from that table. The sample profile shows about 270,000 clones; roughly 90% of them were found once. The leading ten clones occupy approximately 3% of the sample.

The chain employs TRBV7-2 and TRBJ1-4; TRBD1 fits 7 bases in the junction. The sequencing input was PBMCs or T cells enriched from blood (not recorded which). The clonotype was recovered from a man aged 40-50 years who had been exposed to COVID-19. CDR3 protein: CASSHGTAEKLFF. The DNA sequence is TGTGCCAGCAGTCACGGGACAGCCGAAAAACTGTTTTTT.